This section outlines one T cell receptor (beta chain) sequence together with its context. These data come from a study of technical replicates of blood from several donors. Here immunoSEQ multiplex PCR was the method, and the copy in TCRdb shows in-frame clones only, minus some. The sample has about 100,000 clones, 85% to 95% seen once. Trimming shortened V by 5 bases and J by 4 bases, and 14 bases separated the two germline ends. Germline lookup yields CDR1 MNHEY and CDR2 SMNVEV (reference sequence). The CDR3 runs to 14 residues. The sequence was obtained from a human donor in good health. V usage is TRBV27 and J usage is TRBJ1-1; possibly TRBD1 for D (6 bases). Sequenced sample: T cells isolated from PBMCs. The CDR3 loop is CASSVQGTGTEAFF. CDR3 in DNA: TGTGCCAGCAGTGTCCAGGGGACGGGCACTGAAGCTTTCTTT.